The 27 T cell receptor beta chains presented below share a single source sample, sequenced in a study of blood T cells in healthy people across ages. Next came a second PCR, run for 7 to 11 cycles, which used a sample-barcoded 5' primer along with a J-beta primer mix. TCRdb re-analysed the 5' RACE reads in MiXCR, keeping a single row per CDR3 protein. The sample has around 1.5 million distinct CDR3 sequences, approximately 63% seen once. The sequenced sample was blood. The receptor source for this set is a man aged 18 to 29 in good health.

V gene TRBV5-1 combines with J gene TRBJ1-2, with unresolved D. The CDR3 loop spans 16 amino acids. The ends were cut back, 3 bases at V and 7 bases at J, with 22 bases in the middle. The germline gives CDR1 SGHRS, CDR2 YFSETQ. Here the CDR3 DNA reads TGCGCCAGCAGCTACACGGGAGAGCGGCAAGGATGTGGCTACACCTTC. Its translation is CASSYTGERQGCGYTF. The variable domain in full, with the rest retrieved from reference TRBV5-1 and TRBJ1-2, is KAGVTQTPRYLIKTRGQQVTLSCSPISGHRSVSWYQQTPGQGLQFLFEYFSETQRNKGNFPGRFSGRQFSNSRSEMNVSTLELGDSALYLCASSYTGERQGCGYTFGSGTRLTVV.

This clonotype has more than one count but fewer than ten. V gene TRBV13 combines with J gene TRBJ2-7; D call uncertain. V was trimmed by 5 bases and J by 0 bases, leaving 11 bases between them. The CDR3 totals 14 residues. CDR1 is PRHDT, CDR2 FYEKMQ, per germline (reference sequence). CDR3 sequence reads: CASSNTWSSYEQYF. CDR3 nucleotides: TGTGCCAGCAGCAATACCTGGAGCTCCTACGAGCAGTACTTC. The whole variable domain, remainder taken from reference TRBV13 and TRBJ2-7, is AAGVIQSPRHLIKEKRETATLKCYPIPRHDTVYWYQQGPGQDPQFLISFYEKMQSDKGSIPDRFSAQQFSDYHSELNMSSLELGDSALYFCASSNTWSSYEQYFGPGTRLTVT.

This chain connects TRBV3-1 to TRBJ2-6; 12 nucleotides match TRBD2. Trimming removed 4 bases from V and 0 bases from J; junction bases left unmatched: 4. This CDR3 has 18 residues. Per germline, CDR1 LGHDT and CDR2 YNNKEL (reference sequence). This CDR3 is CASSRRLAGASGANVLTF. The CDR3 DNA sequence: TGTGCCAGCAGCCGCCGACTAGCGGGGGCCTCTGGGGCCAACGTCCTGACTTTC.

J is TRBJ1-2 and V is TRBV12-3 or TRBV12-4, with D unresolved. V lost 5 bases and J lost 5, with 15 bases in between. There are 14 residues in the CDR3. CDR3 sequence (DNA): TGTGCCAGCAGTCCCAGACCCTTTTGGTATGGCTACACCTTC. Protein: CASSPRPFWYGYTF.

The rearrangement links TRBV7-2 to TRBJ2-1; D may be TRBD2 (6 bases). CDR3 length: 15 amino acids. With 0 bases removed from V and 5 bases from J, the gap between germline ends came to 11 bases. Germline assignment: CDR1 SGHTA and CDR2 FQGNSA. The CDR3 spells CASSLARTTNNEQFF. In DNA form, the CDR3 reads TGTGCCAGCAGCTTAGCACGGACTACCAACAATGAGCAGTTCTTC.

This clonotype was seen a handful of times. The CDR3 nucleotides are TGCGCCAGCAGCTGGGCTAAAGAAAATACGCAGTATTTT. It encodes CASSWAKENTQYF. V is TRBV5-1 and J is TRBJ2-3; no clear D gene. CDR1 is SGHRS, CDR2 YFSETQ, per germline. V lost 3 bases to trimming and J lost 7 bases, with 12 bases between them. This CDR3 is 13 amino acids long.

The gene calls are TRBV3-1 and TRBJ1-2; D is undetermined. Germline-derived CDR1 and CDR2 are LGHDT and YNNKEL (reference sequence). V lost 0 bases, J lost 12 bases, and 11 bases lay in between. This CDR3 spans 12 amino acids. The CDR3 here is CASSQDHYAHTF. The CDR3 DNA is TGTGCCAGCAGCCAAGATCACTATGCGCACACCTTC.

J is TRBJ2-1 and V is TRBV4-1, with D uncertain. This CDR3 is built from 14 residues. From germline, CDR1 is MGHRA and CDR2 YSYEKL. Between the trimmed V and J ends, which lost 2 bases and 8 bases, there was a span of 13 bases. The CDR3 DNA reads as TGCGCCAGCAGCCAATTAGTCAGGACCGATGAGCAGTTCTTC. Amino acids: CASSQLVRTDEQFF.

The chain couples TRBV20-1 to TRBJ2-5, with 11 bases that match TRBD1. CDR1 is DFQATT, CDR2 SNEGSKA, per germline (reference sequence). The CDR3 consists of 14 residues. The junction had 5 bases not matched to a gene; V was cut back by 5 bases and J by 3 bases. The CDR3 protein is CSARRDRGKETQYF. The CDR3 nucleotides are TGCAGTGCTCGCCGGGACAGGGGGAAAGAGACCCAGTACTTC.

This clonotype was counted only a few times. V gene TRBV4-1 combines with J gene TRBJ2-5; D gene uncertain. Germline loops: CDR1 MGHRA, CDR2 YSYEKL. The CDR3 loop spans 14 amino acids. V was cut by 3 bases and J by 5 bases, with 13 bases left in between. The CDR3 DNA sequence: TGCGCCAGCAGCCATTTCGACCGGGCGGAGACCCAGTACTTC. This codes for CASSHFDRAETQYF.

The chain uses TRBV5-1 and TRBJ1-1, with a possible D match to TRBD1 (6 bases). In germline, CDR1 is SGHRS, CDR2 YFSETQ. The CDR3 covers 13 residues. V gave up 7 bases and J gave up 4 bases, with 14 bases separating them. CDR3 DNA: TGCGCCAGCTACCTACAGGGAGGCACTGAAGCTTTCTTT. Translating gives CASYLQGGTEAFF.

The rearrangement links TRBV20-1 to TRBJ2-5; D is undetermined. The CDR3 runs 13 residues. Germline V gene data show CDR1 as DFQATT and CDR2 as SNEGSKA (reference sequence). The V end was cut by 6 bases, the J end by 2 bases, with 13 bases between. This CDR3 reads CSADGRSQETQYF. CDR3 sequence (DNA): TGCAGTGCCGACGGACGATCACAAGAGACCCAGTACTTC.

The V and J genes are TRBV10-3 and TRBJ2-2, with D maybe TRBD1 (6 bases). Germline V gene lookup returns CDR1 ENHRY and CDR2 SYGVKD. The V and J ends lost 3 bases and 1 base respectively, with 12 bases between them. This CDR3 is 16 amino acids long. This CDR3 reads CAISEDSRGNTGELFF. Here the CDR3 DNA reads TGTGCCATCAGTGAAGATTCCAGGGGGAACACCGGGGAGCTGTTTTTT.

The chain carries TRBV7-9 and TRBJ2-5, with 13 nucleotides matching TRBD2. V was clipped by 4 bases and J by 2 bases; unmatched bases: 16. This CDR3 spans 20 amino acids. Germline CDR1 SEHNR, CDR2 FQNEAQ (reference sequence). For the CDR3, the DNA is TGTGCCAGCAGCTCCCCCGAGGGGACTAGCGGGAAAGGAATTCAAGAGACCCAGTACTTC. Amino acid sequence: CASSSPEGTSGKGIQETQYF.

CDR3 nucleotides: TGTGCCAGCAGCGAAGACAGGGGGTTTTACCAAGAGACCCAGTACTTC. As protein: CASSEDRGFYQETQYF. This sequence joins TRBV12-3 or TRBV12-4 and TRBJ2-5, with TRBD1 matching over 9 bases. The CDR3 is 16 amino acids. V dropped 6 bases and J dropped 0; count of bases not matched to a gene: 8.

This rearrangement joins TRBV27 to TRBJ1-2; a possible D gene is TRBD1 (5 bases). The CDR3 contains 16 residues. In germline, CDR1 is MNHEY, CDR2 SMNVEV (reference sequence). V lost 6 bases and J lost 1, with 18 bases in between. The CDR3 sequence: CASSNNAGLHNYGYTF. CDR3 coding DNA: TGTGCCAGCAGCAATAACGCGGGACTCCATAACTATGGCTACACCTTC.

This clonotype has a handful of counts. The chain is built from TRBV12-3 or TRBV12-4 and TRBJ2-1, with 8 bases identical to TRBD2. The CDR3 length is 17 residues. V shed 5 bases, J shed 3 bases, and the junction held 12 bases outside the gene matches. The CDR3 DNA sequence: TGTGCCAGCAGTCCGGCATTTAGCGGGGAGAACTACAATGAGCAGTTCTTC. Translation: CASSPAFSGENYNEQFF.

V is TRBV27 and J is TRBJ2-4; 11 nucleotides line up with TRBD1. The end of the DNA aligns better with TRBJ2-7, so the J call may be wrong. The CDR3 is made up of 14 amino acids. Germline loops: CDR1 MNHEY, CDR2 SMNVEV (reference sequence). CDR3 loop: CASSFRTGGNEQYF. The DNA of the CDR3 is TGTGCCAGCAGTTTCCGGACAGGGGGCAACGAGCAGTACTTC.

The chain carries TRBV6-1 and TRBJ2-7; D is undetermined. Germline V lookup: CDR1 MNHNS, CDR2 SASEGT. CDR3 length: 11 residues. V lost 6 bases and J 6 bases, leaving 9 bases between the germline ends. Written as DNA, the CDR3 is TGTGCCAGCAGCCCCAACCCCGAGCAGTACTTC. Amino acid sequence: CASSPNPEQYF.

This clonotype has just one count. The CDR3 sequence: CATSRDQVSSYEQYF. DNA for the CDR3: TGTGCCACCAGCAGAGATCAGGTTAGCTCCTACGAGCAGTACTTC. This chain connects TRBV15 to TRBJ2-7; D uncertain. V was pared by 0 bases and J by 0 bases, with 9 bases between. The CDR3 runs to 15 residues. From germline, CDR1 is LNHNV and CDR2 YYDKDF (reference sequence).

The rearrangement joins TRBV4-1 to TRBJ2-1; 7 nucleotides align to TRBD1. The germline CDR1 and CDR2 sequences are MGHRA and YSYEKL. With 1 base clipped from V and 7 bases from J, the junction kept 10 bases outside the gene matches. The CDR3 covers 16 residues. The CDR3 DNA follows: TGCGCCAGCAGCCAAGTTCCGGGACAGAATTTGAATGAGCAGTTCTTC. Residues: CASSQVPGQNLNEQFF.

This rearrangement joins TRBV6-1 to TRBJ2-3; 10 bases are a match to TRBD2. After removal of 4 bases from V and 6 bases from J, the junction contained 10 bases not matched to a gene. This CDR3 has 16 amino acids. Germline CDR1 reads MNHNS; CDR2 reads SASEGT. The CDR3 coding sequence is TGTGCCAGCAGTGTCCTAGCGGGAGACCTTGTCGATACGCAGTATTTT. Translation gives CASSVLAGDLVDTQYF.

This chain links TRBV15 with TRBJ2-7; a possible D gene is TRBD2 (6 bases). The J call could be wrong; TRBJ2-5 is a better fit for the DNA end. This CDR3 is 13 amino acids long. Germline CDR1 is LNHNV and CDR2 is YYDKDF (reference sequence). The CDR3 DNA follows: TGTGCCACCAGCAGACCGGAGGGAGAGACCCAGTACTTC. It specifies CATSRPEGETQYF.

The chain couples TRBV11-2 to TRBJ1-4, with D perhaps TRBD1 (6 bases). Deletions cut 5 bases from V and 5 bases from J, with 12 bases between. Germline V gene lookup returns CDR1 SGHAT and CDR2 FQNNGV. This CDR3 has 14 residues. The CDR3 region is CASSPTGWNEKLFF. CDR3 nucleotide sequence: TGTGCCAGCAGCCCTACAGGGTGGAATGAAAAACTGTTTTTT.

The CDR3 sequence is CASSSTGGDTQYF. Written as DNA, the CDR3 is TGTGCCAGCAGTTCTACCGGCGGAGATACGCAGTATTTT. The chain is built from TRBV7-2 and TRBJ2-3; D is ambiguous. CDR1 is SGHTA and CDR2 is FQGNSA in the germline V gene. Trimming cost V 6 bases and J 5 bases, with 12 bases left between them. This CDR3 is built from 13 residues. Full variable domain (remainder filled in from reference TRBV7-2 and TRBJ2-3): GAGVSQSPSNKVTEKGKDVELRCDPISGHTALYWYRQSLGQGLEFLIYFQGNSAPDKSGLPSDRFSAERTGGSVSTLTIQRTQQEDSAVYLCASSSTGGDTQYFGPGTRLTVL.

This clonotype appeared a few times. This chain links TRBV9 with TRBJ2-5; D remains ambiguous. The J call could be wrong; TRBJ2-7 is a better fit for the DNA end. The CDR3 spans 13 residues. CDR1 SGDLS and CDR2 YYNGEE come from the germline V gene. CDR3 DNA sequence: TGTGCCAGCAGCCCCCCGGTTATGGGCGAGCAGTACTTC. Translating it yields CASSPPVMGEQYF.

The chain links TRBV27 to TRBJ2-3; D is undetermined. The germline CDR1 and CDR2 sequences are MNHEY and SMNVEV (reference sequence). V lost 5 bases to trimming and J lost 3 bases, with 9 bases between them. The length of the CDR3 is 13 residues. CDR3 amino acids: CASSPVETDTQYF. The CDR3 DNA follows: TGTGCCAGCAGTCCGGTCGAGACAGATACGCAGTATTTT.